Listed here are 12 T cell receptor beta chains from one sample, sequenced in a study of cytomegalovirus exposure and HLA in healthy donors. In the PCR, 60 Vbeta and 13 Jbeta primers were used. The assay was immunoSEQ multiplex PCR, and TCRdb's table has in-frame clones only and misses some. Of some 130,000 clones listed, about 74% are singletons. The sequencing input was PBMCs. Source of these receptors: a man aged 30 to 39 in good health and CMV-seronegative.

CDR3 nucleotide sequence: TGTGCCACCAGCAGGGCCGGGAGGGAGCAGTACTTC. It codes for CATSRAGREQYF. The chain employs TRBV15 and TRBJ2-7, with 7 bases identical to TRBD2. The CDR3 is 12 residues long. Trimming cost V 3 bases and J 7 bases; bases outside gene matches: 3. CDR1 is LNHNV, CDR2 YYDKDF, per germline (reference sequence).

J is TRBJ2-7 and V is TRBV2, with 9 bases fitting TRBD2. The J segment lost 4 bases and the V segment lost 4 bases, leaving 5 bases of the junction unmatched. CDR1 and CDR2 from the germline V gene are SNHLY and FYNNEI. This CDR3 has 14 residues. The CDR3 is CASSVFSGGYEQYF. CDR3 coding DNA: TGTGCCAGCAGTGTGTTCAGCGGGGGGTACGAGCAGTACTTC.

In its sample, this clone was seen a few times. The rearrangement links TRBV5-6 to TRBJ2-1; the match to TRBD2 covers 8 bases. Germline-derived CDR1 and CDR2 are SGHDT and YYEEEE. Unmatched junction bases numbered 5, after V lost 0 bases and J lost 3 bases. This CDR3 comprises 16 residues. CDR3 DNA: TGTGCCAGCAGCTTGGAAGTTCTAGCGGGCTACAATGAGCAGTTCTTC. It yields the protein CASSLEVLAGYNEQFF.

The V and J genes are TRBV11-2 and TRBJ1-1; 11 positions match TRBD1. Germline V gives CDR1 SGHAT, CDR2 FQNNGV. The CDR3 sequence is 17 residues long. Losses at the gene ends were 6 bases for V and 1 base for J; bases not matched to a gene: 10. The CDR3: CASSGQGAMVANTEAFF. CDR3 sequence (DNA): TGTGCCAGCAGTGGACAGGGGGCTATGGTTGCGAACACTGAAGCTTTCTTT.

This clone was seen a single time. The chain links TRBV28 to TRBJ1-1; 7 nucleotides match TRBD1. This CDR3 has 14 residues. With V trimmed by 2 bases and J by 1 base, 1 base remained unmatched. Germline V gene lookup returns CDR1 MDHEN and CDR2 SYDVKM. In DNA form, the CDR3 reads TGTGCCAGCAGTTTAGGGACAGCGAACACTGAAGCTTTCTTT. Translation gives CASSLGTANTEAFF.

The chain combines TRBV28 with TRBJ2-7, with a weak D call TRBD2 (6 bases). CDR1 is MDHEN and CDR2 is SYDVKM in the germline V gene. V lost 1 base to trimming and J lost 3 bases, with 16 bases between them. The CDR3 contains 16 residues. CDR3 residues: CASSLLARDGSYEQYF. DNA of the CDR3: TGTGCCAGCAGTTTATTGGCCCGGGACGGGAGCTACGAGCAGTACTTC.

The chain has TRBV5-6 and TRBJ1-1; maybe TRBD1 (6 bases). The V gene lost 0 bases and the J gene lost 5 bases, with 8 bases spanning the gap. CDR1 and CDR2 from the germline V gene are SGHDT and YYEEEE. There are 13 residues in the CDR3. For the CDR3, the DNA is TGTGCCAGCAGCTTGGACAGGGAAACTGAAGCTTTCTTT. Residues: CASSLDRETEAFF. The whole variable domain, filled in from reference TRBV5-6 and TRBJ1-1, reads DAGVTQSPTHLIKTRGQQVTLRCSPKSGHDTVSWYQQALGQGPQFIFQYYEEEERQRGNFPDRFSGHQFPNYSSELNVNALLLGDSALYLCASSLDRETEAFFGQGTRLTVV.

This clone was picked up one time. V is TRBV10-3 and J is TRBJ2-7; 7 bases map to TRBD1. The germline CDR1 and CDR2 sequences are ENHRY and SYGVKD. With V trimmed by 4 bases and J by 0 bases, 9 bases remained unmatched. The CDR3 totals 16 residues. The CDR3 here is CAISVGMGQPSYEQYF. The CDR3 DNA follows: TGTGCCATCAGTGTGGGAATGGGACAGCCCTCCTACGAGCAGTACTTC.

J is TRBJ2-1 and V is TRBV7-6, with 7 bases aligning to TRBD2. CDR3 size: 15 residues. V was clipped by 2 bases and J by 8 bases; unmatched bases: 9. CDR1 is SGHVS and CDR2 is FNYEAQ in the germline V gene. CDR3 residues: CASSLRRGDLDEQFF. The CDR3 DNA reads as TGTGCCAGCAGCTTACGACGGGGGGACCTCGATGAGCAGTTCTTC.

This clone showed up just a few times. V is TRBV7-6 and J is TRBJ2-3; the D is unclear. CDR1 is SGHVS and CDR2 is FNYEAQ in the germline V gene. With 2 bases removed from V and 1 base from J, the gap between germline ends came to 10 bases. The CDR3 length is 15 residues. CDR3: CASSLMAERTDTQYF. CDR3 nucleotides: TGTGCCAGCAGCTTAATGGCGGAACGCACAGATACGCAGTATTTT.

The rearrangement links TRBV29-1 to TRBJ1-1, with 7 bases aligning to TRBD1. Germline V CDR1 and CDR2: SQVTM, ANQGSEA. The V gene end was trimmed by 6 bases and the J gene end by 5 bases; junction bases not matched to a gene: 9. The CDR3 contains 13 residues. The CDR3, as DNA: TGCAGCGTGAACAGACAGGGTGATACTGAAGCTTTCTTT. This gives the protein CSVNRQGDTEAFF. Filled out from reference TRBV29-1 and TRBJ1-1, the complete variable domain reads SAVISQKPSRDICQRGTSLTIQCQVDSQVTMMFWYRQQPGQSLTLIATANQGSEATYESGFVIDKFPISRPNLTFSTLTVSNMSPEDSSIYLCSVNRQGDTEAFFGQGTRLTVV.

J is TRBJ1-5 and V is TRBV2, with a possible D match to TRBD1 (6 bases). V lost 4 bases and J lost 3, with 13 bases in between. Germline-derived CDR1 and CDR2 are SNHLY and FYNNEI. This CDR3 comprises 15 residues. CDR3 nucleotide sequence: TGTGCCAGCAGTGGGGGGGGGCGAAACAATCAGCCCCAGCATTTT. Its translation is CASSGGGRNNQPQHF.